This T cell receptor (beta chain) was profiled in a study of blood T cell repertoires in COVID-19. Participants came from 24 US areas, aged roughly 18 to 100 years. Trimming took 2 bases from V and 10 from J, leaving 15 bases between them. In germline, CDR1 is SGHDN, CDR2 FVKESK. The CDR3 is 14 residues long. The count of this clone is one. Original analysis: Counts of nucleated cells, estimated from reference gene primer amplification, were obtained. TCRdb's copy holds only in-frame clones and misses some; the assay was immunoSEQ multiplex PCR. That table furnishes V, J and clone size, whereas the DNA furnished D and trimming. The sample includes roughly 250,000 clones, approximately 83% of them seen just once.

The chain employs TRBV14 and TRBJ2-1, with D unresolved. Sequencing was done on a sample of PBMCs or T cells enriched from blood (not recorded which). The origin of this receptor is a woman between 35 and 50 years old with acute COVID-19. CDR3 DNA: TGTGCCAGCAGCCAACTCTCCGGGTTCGGGGAGCAGTTCTTC. As protein: CASSQLSGFGEQFF.